This TCR beta chain was sequenced in a study of blood T cell repertoires in COVID-19. Using immunoSEQ multiplex PCR, the repertoire was profiled, and TCRdb retains in-frame clones only, with some absent. The sample lists some 8,000 clones, approximately 84% occurring once. The sequencing sample was made of peripheral blood. The source is a human donor with active COVID-19. The donor label of this sample is uncertain.

This chain's CDR3 is CASSFTARDIQYF. CDR3 DNA: TGTGCCAGCAGTTTTACGGCGAGGGACATTCAGTACTTC. This chain uses TRBV27 with TRBJ2-4, with D perhaps matching TRBD2 (5 bases). This CDR3 comprises 13 residues. Trimming pared 3 bases from V and 8 bases from J, leaving 11 bases between. CDR1 MNHEY and CDR2 SMNVEV come from the germline V gene (reference sequence).